The 26 T cell receptor beta chains listed next were all sequenced from one sample in a study of T cell changes during pregnancy in multiple sclerosis. Sequenced by immunoSEQ multiplex PCR; TCRdb stores in-frame clones only, minus some. The sample shows tens of thousands of clones, 80% to 95% of them seen only once. The material was peripheral blood, obtained in the first trimester of pregnancy. Every receptor here comes from a female donor with multiple sclerosis, enrolled in a pregnancy study.

The chain uses TRBV6-5 and TRBJ1-2; 12 nucleotides agree with TRBD1. The germline CDR1 and CDR2 sequences are MNHEY and SVGAGI. The length of the CDR3 is 14 residues. Germline trimming cut 6 bases from V and 8 bases from J; bases unmatched to any gene: 7. CDR3 region: CASRPGQGAPGYTF. The CDR3 DNA follows: TGTGCCAGCAGACCGGGACAGGGGGCGCCCGGCTACACCTTC.

The chain joins TRBV7-9 to TRBJ2-7, with D perhaps matching TRBD1 (6 bases). CDR1 is SEHNR and CDR2 is FQNEAQ in the germline V gene (reference sequence). V shed 2 bases and J shed 5 bases, with 13 bases lying between them. The CDR3 has 14 residues. CDR3 sequence reads: CASSLQGSMDEQYF. The CDR3 nucleotides are TGTGCCAGCAGCTTACAGGGGAGTATGGACGAGCAGTACTTC.

This rearrangement joins TRBV7-2 to TRBJ1-1; tentatively, D is TRBD1 (5 bases). Trimming shortened V by 7 bases and J by 4 bases, and 16 bases separated the two germline ends. Germline CDR1 reads SGHTA; CDR2 reads FQGNSA. CDR3 length: 14 amino acids. The CDR3 loop reads CASIQDARVTEAFF. Here the CDR3 DNA reads TGTGCCAGCATCCAGGACGCCAGGGTCACTGAAGCTTTCTTT.

The chain employs TRBV19 and TRBJ1-5; TRBD1 matches 7 bases. The V gene end was trimmed by 6 bases and the J gene end by 8 bases; junction bases not matched to a gene: 10. The germline CDR1 and CDR2 sequences are LNHDA and SQIVND (reference sequence). The CDR3 runs to 14 residues. This CDR3 is CASSDRQGTEPQHF. In DNA, the CDR3 is TGTGCCAGTAGCGACAGACAGGGCACAGAGCCCCAGCATTTT.

This rearrangement joins TRBV2 to TRBJ1-1; D gene uncertain. The CDR3 runs to 12 residues. V gave up 4 bases and J gave up 5 bases, with 8 bases separating them. CDR1 is SNHLY, CDR2 FYNNEI, per germline. The DNA for the CDR3 is TGTGCCAGCAGTGGTTGGGAGACTGAAGCTTTCTTT. This sequence encodes CASSGWETEAFF.

The V and J genes are TRBV19 and TRBJ2-5; 7 bases line up with TRBD1. The CDR3 runs to 15 residues. J lost 0 bases, V lost 6 bases, and 7 bases had no gene match. Germline V CDR1 and CDR2: LNHDA, SQIVND (reference sequence). CDR3 coding DNA: TGTGCCAGTAGCGTACAGACAGGGCACCAAGAGACCCAGTACTTC. Its protein is CASSVQTGHQETQYF.

V gene TRBV5-1 combines with J gene TRBJ1-3, with 8 positions matching TRBD1. V shed 3 bases and J 4 bases; nucleotides not matched to a gene: 3. Looked up from germline, CDR1 is SGHRS and CDR2 is YFSETQ. The CDR3 extends over 14 amino acids. The CDR3 loop is CASSWTGFGNTIYF. Written as DNA, the CDR3 is TGCGCCAGCAGCTGGACAGGGTTCGGAAACACCATATATTTT.

This clone was seen a handful of times. The genes are TRBV7-2 and TRBJ2-7; possible D gene TRBD2, 5 bases. V lost 5 bases to trimming and J lost 5 bases, with 16 bases between them. Germline CDR1 and CDR2: SGHTA and FQGNSA. This CDR3 region has 14 residues. The DNA for the CDR3 is TGTGCCAGCAGCCCCGGGGTTTTGAGGCACGAGCAGTACTTC. It specifies CASSPGVLRHEQYF.

CDR3 loop: CASSQDRAGRVGAGELFF. In DNA, the CDR3 is TGCGCCAGCAGCCAAGATAGGGCAGGCAGGGTAGGGGCCGGGGAGCTGTTTTTT. The chain employs TRBV4-3 and TRBJ2-2; perhaps TRBD1 as D (5 bases). Looked up from germline, CDR1 is LGHNA and CDR2 is YSLEER. Trimming took 0 bases from V and 6 from J, leaving 20 bases between them. The CDR3 sequence is 18 residues long.

This chain joins TRBV27 and TRBJ2-3; the match to TRBD1 covers 8 bases. The V gene end was trimmed by 5 bases and the J gene end by 3 bases; junction bases not matched to a gene: 7. The V gene's germline CDR1 is MNHEY and CDR2 SMNVEV (reference sequence). The CDR3 runs 15 residues. The CDR3 here is CASSAPWDRTDTQYF. CDR3 coding DNA: TGTGCCAGCAGTGCCCCTTGGGACAGGACAGATACGCAGTATTTT.

Here the CDR3 DNA reads TGCGCCAGCAGCCAAAGGGCAGGGGGCTCCTCGAACACTGAAGCTTTCTTT. Translation gives CASSQRAGGSSNTEAFF. The V gene is TRBV4-1, the J gene TRBJ1-1; 8 bases are a match to TRBD1. Germline loops: CDR1 MGHRA, CDR2 YSYEKL. V lost 2 bases, J lost 1 base, and 9 bases stayed unmatched. The CDR3 totals 17 residues.

This clone showed up just once. The CDR3 coding sequence is TGTGCCAGCAGTGAAGCGGTCACATACCGCAGCAATCAGCCCCAGCATTTT. This gives the protein CASSEAVTYRSNQPQHF. The chain links TRBV6-1 to TRBJ1-5; the D is unclear. The CDR3 spans 17 residues. Trimming shortened V by 0 bases and J by 1 base, and 13 bases separated the two germline ends. Germline V gene data show CDR1 as MNHNS and CDR2 as SASEGT.

The chain has TRBV6-1 and TRBJ2-3; maybe TRBD1 (6 bases). Germline V CDR1 and CDR2: MNHNS, SASEGT. With 8 bases removed from V and 0 bases from J, the gap between germline ends came to 12 bases. CDR3 length equals 14 residues. The CDR3 loop is CASLLGASTDTQYF. The CDR3, as DNA: TGTGCCAGCCTCCTGGGGGCCAGCACAGATACGCAGTATTTT.

This chain links TRBV10-3 with TRBJ2-5, with D maybe TRBD2 (6 bases). This CDR3 comprises 16 residues. V was clipped by 0 bases and J by 7 bases, with 18 bases between them. Germline V gene lookup returns CDR1 ENHRY and CDR2 SYGVKD. The CDR3 reads CAISESETYIGGTQYF. CDR3 in DNA: TGTGCCATCAGTGAGTCCGAGACCTATATCGGGGGGACCCAGTACTTC.

The rearrangement uses TRBV30 and TRBJ1-4; the match to TRBD1 covers 8 bases. Germline CDR1 GTSNPN, CDR2 SVGIG (reference sequence). Trimming removed 0 bases from V and 6 bases from J; junction bases left unmatched: 3. This CDR3 is 14 amino acids long. The chain's CDR3 is CAWSVRQGYEKLFF. DNA for the CDR3: TGTGCCTGGAGTGTACGACAGGGGTATGAAAAACTGTTTTTT.

This chain links TRBV30 with TRBJ1-6, with D maybe TRBD1 (6 bases). The V end lost 3 bases, the J end lost 0 bases, and 21 bases lay between the germline ends. In germline, CDR1 is GTSNPN, CDR2 SVGIG (reference sequence). The CDR3 is 19 residues long. This chain's CDR3 is CAWRAGNYRENSYNSPLHF. CDR3 DNA sequence: TGTGCCTGGAGAGCCGGAAATTACAGGGAAAACTCCTATAATTCACCCCTCCACTTT.

The chain couples TRBV19 to TRBJ1-1, with D unresolved. The CDR3 loop spans 13 amino acids. Germline CDR1 reads LNHDA; CDR2 reads SQIVND (reference sequence). V gave up 3 bases and J gave up 4 bases, with 9 bases separating them. The CDR3 sequence: CASSITQSTEAFF. CDR3 DNA sequence: TGTGCCAGTAGTATCACACAGAGCACTGAAGCTTTCTTT.

The CDR3 sequence is CAWSPRQGDGYTF. CDR3 nucleotides: TGTGCCTGGAGCCCTAGACAGGGCGATGGCTACACCTTC. The chain carries TRBV30 and TRBJ1-2; 7 nucleotides match TRBD1. J gave up 6 bases and V 3 bases, and 7 bases lay outside the gene matches. The CDR3 consists of 13 residues. The germline V gene has CDR1 GTSNPN and CDR2 SVGIG (reference sequence). Full variable domain (rest looked up from reference TRBV30 and TRBJ1-2): SQTIHQWPATLVQPVGSPLSLECTVEGTSNPNLYWYRQAAGRGLQLLFYSVGIGQISSEVPQNLSASRPQDRQFILSSKKLLLSDSGFYLCAWSPRQGDGYTFGSGTRLTVV.

V gene TRBV5-1 combines with J gene TRBJ2-2; 9 bases map to TRBD2. The germline V gene encodes CDR1 SGHRS and CDR2 YFSETQ. The CDR3 is 16 residues long. Germline trimming cut 4 bases from V and 2 bases from J; bases unmatched to any gene: 6. CDR3 coding DNA: TGCGCCAGCAGCCAACTAGCGGGTGTTAACACCGGGGAGCTGTTTTTT. Translated: CASSQLAGVNTGELFF. The full variable domain, its missing parts supplied by reference TRBV5-1 and TRBJ2-2, is KAGVTQTPRYLIKTRGQQVTLSCSPISGHRSVSWYQQTPGQGLQFLFEYFSETQRNKGNFPGRFSGRQFSNSRSEMNVSTLELGDSALYLCASSQLAGVNTGELFFGEGSRLTVL.

The chain couples TRBV19 to TRBJ2-1; 10 nucleotides align to TRBD2. Trimming removed 0 bases from V and 2 bases from J; junction bases left unmatched: 4. The germline gives CDR1 LNHDA, CDR2 SQIVND (reference sequence). The CDR3 is 17 amino acids. For the CDR3, the DNA is TGTGCCAGTAGTATAGATCTGAGCGGGGGGGCCTACAATGAGCAGTTCTTC. It specifies CASSIDLSGGAYNEQFF.

The chain has TRBV5-4 and TRBJ1-2; TRBD1 matches at 7 bases. The V gene end was trimmed by 0 bases and the J gene end by 5 bases; junction bases not matched to a gene: 10. In germline, CDR1 is SGHNT, CDR2 YYREEE (reference sequence). The CDR3 consists of 16 residues. The CDR3 sequence: CASSLAPGQLFYGYTF. The CDR3 DNA reads as TGTGCCAGCAGCTTGGCGCCGGGACAGTTGTTTTATGGCTACACCTTC.

The gene calls are TRBV4-3 and TRBJ1-1; TRBD1 matches 7 bases. CDR1 and CDR2 (germline): LGHNA, YSLEER. V lost 3 bases and J lost 5; bases outside the gene matches: 6. The CDR3 is made up of 14 amino acids. CDR3 nucleotides: TGCGCCAGCAGCCATAACAGGGGATGGACTGAAGCTTTCTTT. It codes for CASSHNRGWTEAFF.

The chain has TRBV7-2 and TRBJ2-5, with D possibly being TRBD2 (5 bases). The CDR3 is made up of 13 amino acids. Per germline, CDR1 SGHTA and CDR2 FQGNSA. Trimming pared 5 bases from V and 5 bases from J, leaving 12 bases between. The CDR3 DNA follows: TGTGCCAGCAGCCAAAGACTAACGGAGACCCAGTACTTC. Protein product: CASSQRLTETQYF.

The J gene is TRBJ2-3, the V gene TRBV11-2; TRBD2 aligns across 11 bases. This CDR3 spans 19 amino acids. V lost 2 bases, J lost 7 bases, and 17 bases stayed unmatched. Germline CDR1 SGHAT, CDR2 FQNNGV. CDR3 nucleotide sequence: TGTGCCAGCAGCTTAAACCAGATCATCCTTAGCGGGGGGGCTAATACGCAGTATTTT. This gives the protein CASSLNQIILSGGANTQYF.

The rearrangement uses TRBV6-5 and TRBJ1-3, with D possibly being TRBD1 (6 bases). The CDR3 spans 15 residues. Germline values: CDR1 MNHEY, CDR2 SVGAGI. Trimming took off 2 bases at V and 4 bases at J, with 12 bases between the two ends. The CDR3 here is CASSYAGARGNTIYF. CDR3 bases: TGTGCCAGCAGTTACGCAGGGGCGCGGGGAAACACCATATATTTT.

The chain joins TRBV30 to TRBJ2-3, with 10 nucleotides matching TRBD2. The CDR3 is 14 residues long. The ends lost 5 bases at V and 1 base at J; junction bases unmatched: 3. Germline values: CDR1 GTSNPN, CDR2 SVGIG (reference sequence). For the CDR3, the DNA is TGTGCCTGGGGGAGCGGGGGGGGCACAGATACGCAGTATTTT. Protein sequence: CAWGSGGGTDTQYF.